These T cell receptor beta chains were read from a single sample in a study of T cells in Graves' hyperthyroidism and ophthalmopathy. TCRdb reprocessed the multiplex PCR reads via MiXCR and lists one record per CDR3 protein. Seen here are 700,000 to 950,000 distinct CDR3 sequences, approximately 36% observed once, and the top ten hold around 29%. Sequences were obtained from blood. The receptors were sampled from a woman in her 40s with Graves' hyperthyroidism. Both conserved end residues are part of each CDR3. The order of the fields is D gene, clone size, V gene, J gene, CDR3 DNA, CDR3 protein. A D gene is named only where the DNA matches it firmly. The size entry is marked missing in some rows and otherwise reads once, few, many or a size class.

D: TRBD2; size: many; V: TRBV19; J: TRBJ2-7; DNA: TGTGCCAGTAGTGCCGGGACTAGTGACGAGCAGTACTTC; CDR3: CASSAGTSDEQYF
D: .; size: .; V: TRBV24-1; J: TRBJ2-5; DNA: TGTGCCAGCCAAGGGGGGGCAGGGGGCGGTGAGACCCAGTACTTC; CDR3: CASQGGAGGGETQYF
D: TRBD1; size: .; V: TRBV5-1; J: TRBJ2-4; DNA: TGCGCCAGCAGCTTTGCCGGGACAGAAAACATTCAGTACTTC; CDR3: CASSFAGTENIQYF
D: .; size: .; V: TRBV7-9; J: TRBJ2-5; DNA: TGTGCCAGCAGCTTTTCGGGGTCACAGCCCCAGTACTTC; CDR3: CASSFSGSQPQYF
D: .; size: many; V: TRBV15; J: TRBJ2-7; DNA: TGTGCCACCAGCGAGAGTTCCTGGTCCCGGGGGCAGTACTTC; CDR3: CATSESSWSRGQYF
D: TRBD1; size: few; V: TRBV9; J: TRBJ2-2; DNA: TGTGCCAGCAGCGCAGGGGGCGGGGAGCTGTTTTTT; CDR3: CASSAGGGELFF
D: .; size: .; V: TRBV19; J: TRBJ2-3; DNA: TGTGCCAGTAGTACCGGACAGTTCCTCACAGATACGCAGTATTTT; CDR3: CASSTGQFLTDTQYF
D: TRBD1; size: .; V: TRBV5-4; J: TRBJ2-6; DNA: TGTGCCAGCAGCCCTAGACAGGGGGCTATTGGGGCCAACGTCCTGACTTTC; CDR3: CASSPRQGAIGANVLTF
D: .; size: few; V: TRBV5-4; J: TRBJ1-2; DNA: TGTGCCAGCAGCCAAGATGCAGGGGTAGGAGGCTACACCTTC; CDR3: CASSQDAGVGGYTF
D: TRBD2; size: .; V: TRBV10-3; J: TRBJ2-7; DNA: TGTGCCAGCATGAGGGAGCGGGGGGCAACCTACGAGCAGTACTTC; CDR3: CASMRERGATYEQYF
D: TRBD1; size: .; V: TRBV6-5; J: TRBJ1-1; DNA: TGTGCCAGCAGTTACTCGAGTGGCAGGGGGTTGGGGAACACTGAAGCTTTCTTT; CDR3: CASSYSSGRGLGNTEAFF
D: .; size: .; V: TRBV20-1; J: TRBJ1-2; DNA: TGCAGTGCCCAGCGACCTGGGGCAGCGAAAACCTATGGCTACACCTTC; CDR3: CSAQRPGAAKTYGYTF
D: TRBD1; size: many; V: TRBV7-7; J: TRBJ2-2; DNA: TGTGCTAGCAGCTCAGGGGGCTCCGGGGAGCTGTTTTTT; CDR3: CASSSGGSGELFF
D: TRBD1; size: .; V: TRBV19; J: TRBJ2-7; DNA: TGTGCCAGTAGTAGATCGACAGGGGGCTACGAGCAGTACTTC; CDR3: CASSRSTGGYEQYF
D: .; size: many; V: TRBV6-5; J: TRBJ1-2; DNA: TGTGCCAGCAGAGACGGACACTATGGCTACACCTTC; CDR3: CASRDGHYGYTF
D: .; size: many; V: TRBV29-1; J: TRBJ2-2; DNA: TGCAGCGTTATCCCCTGGGAGACGAACACCGGGGAGCTGTTTTTT; CDR3: CSVIPWETNTGELFF
D: .; size: many; V: TRBV5-6; J: TRBJ2-5; DNA: TGTGCCAGCAGCTTACCATCCCACCAAGAGACCCAGTACTTC; CDR3: CASSLPSHQETQYF
D: TRBD1; size: many; V: TRBV7-8; J: TRBJ1-1; DNA: TGTGCCAGCAGCCGAGTTGACAGGGTGAACACTGAAGCTTTCTTT; CDR3: CASSRVDRVNTEAFF
D: .; size: .; V: TRBV7-8; J: TRBJ2-3; DNA: TGTGCCAGCAGCTTAAACCCCGAGCCCGCAGATACGCAGTATTTT; CDR3: CASSLNPEPADTQYF
D: .; size: few; V: TRBV7-2; J: TRBJ1-4; DNA: TGTGCCAGCAGCTTGGGGGGCAACAATGAAAAACTGTTTTTT; CDR3: CASSLGGNNEKLFF
D: .; size: many; V: TRBV7-9; J: TRBJ1-2; DNA: TGTGCCAGCAGCTCTAGCGGGGGCTATAACTATGGCTACACCTTC; CDR3: CASSSSGGYNYGYTF
D: .; size: few; V: TRBV29-1; J: TRBJ1-2; DNA: TGCAGCGTCGTTACCGGGACCAAGGCTCACACCTTC; CDR3: CSVVTGTKAHTF
D: .; size: many; V: TRBV6-4; J: TRBJ1-4; DNA: TGTGCCAGCAGTGACTCGAAGGAGATTAATGAAAAACTGTTTTTT; CDR3: CASSDSKEINEKLFF
D: .; size: .; V: TRBV12-3/TRBV12-4; J: TRBJ1-1; DNA: TGTGCCAGCAGTCCCCCGGGCAGGGAATGGTGGACTGAAGCTTTCTTT; CDR3: CASSPPGREWWTEAFF
D: .; size: few; V: TRBV20-1; J: TRBJ1-4; DNA: TGCAGTGCTAGAGAGCCAGTTAAAGAAAAACTGTTTTTT; CDR3: CSAREPVKEKLFF
D: .; size: .; V: TRBV6-5; J: TRBJ1-2; DNA: TGTGCCAGCAGTCCTAACCCCCCAGGGAACTATGGCTACACCTTC; CDR3: CASSPNPPGNYGYTF
D: .; size: many; V: TRBV7-2; J: TRBJ1-4; DNA: TGTGCCAGCAGCTTAGTAGGGGCAGCGGCTGGGGTGAAACTGTTTTTT; CDR3: CASSLVGAAAGVKLFF
D: .; size: many; V: TRBV2; J: TRBJ1-2; DNA: TGTGCCAGCAGGACCGGGGTTACGGTTGGCTACACCTTC; CDR3: CASRTGVTVGYTF
D: TRBD2; size: .; V: TRBV7-3; J: TRBJ2-1; DNA: TGTGCCAGCAGCAAGACTAGCGCAGATGAGCAGTTCTTC; CDR3: CASSKTSADEQFF
D: .; size: .; V: TRBV29-1; J: TRBJ2-7; DNA: TGCAGCGTTGAAGAGCAGGGCGGCAGGAGGTACGAGCAGTACTTC; CDR3: CSVEEQGGRRYEQYF
D: TRBD1; size: .; V: TRBV7-2; J: TRBJ1-5; DNA: TGTGCCAGCAGCTACCGGGGACAGTATGGTCAGCCCCAGCATTTT; CDR3: CASSYRGQYGQPQHF
D: TRBD2; size: .; V: TRBV29-1; J: TRBJ2-7; DNA: TGCAGCGTGGCCCATGGCGGGGGGTCCTACGAGCAGTACTTC; CDR3: CSVAHGGGSYEQYF
D: .; size: .; V: TRBV6-1; J: TRBJ2-5; DNA: TGTGCCAGCAGGGTACAGGCGCGCGAGACCCAGTACTTC; CDR3: CASRVQARETQYF
D: .; size: few; V: TRBV10-3; J: TRBJ2-2; DNA: TGTGCCACGGTGGCTCCGAACACCGGGGAGCTGTTTTTT; CDR3: CATVAPNTGELFF
D: .; size: .; V: TRBV2; J: TRBJ1-5; DNA: TGTGCCAGCAGAGACGGACGGACTGACAATCAGCCCCAGCATTTT; CDR3: CASRDGRTDNQPQHF
D: .; size: .; V: TRBV7-2; J: TRBJ2-7; DNA: TGTGCCAGCAGCTTAGCGCGGGCCGGGGCAGAAGAGCAGTACTTC; CDR3: CASSLARAGAEEQYF
D: TRBD1; size: .; V: TRBV10-3; J: TRBJ2-7; DNA: TGTGCCATCAGTGAGAAAGTGGACAGGGACGGGGAGACCGAGCAGTACTTC; CDR3: CAISEKVDRDGETEQYF
D: .; size: many; V: TRBV7-6; J: TRBJ2-7; DNA: TGTGCCAGCAGCTCGATCGGGGGTTTAAGCTCCTACGAGCAGTACTTC; CDR3: CASSSIGGLSSYEQYF
D: .; size: .; V: TRBV4-1; J: TRBJ2-7; DNA: TGCGCCAGCAGCGCGTACACCGCGCAAACTTACGAGCAGTACTTC; CDR3: CASSAYTAQTYEQYF
D: .; size: many; V: TRBV20-1; J: TRBJ1-6; DNA: TGCAGTGCTACCGAGGGTAGAAATAATTCACCCCTCCACTTT; CDR3: CSATEGRNNSPLHF
D: TRBD1; size: .; V: TRBV10-2; J: TRBJ1-2; DNA: TGCGCCAGCAGTGAATATTCATTAGGACAGGGATCTCATGGCTACACCTTC; CDR3: CASSEYSLGQGSHGYTF
D: TRBD1; size: .; V: TRBV12-3/TRBV12-4; J: TRBJ1-1; DNA: TGTGCCAGCAGTTTCCAGACTAACAGGGGAGGCGGCACTGAAGCTTTCTTT; CDR3: CASSFQTNRGGGTEAFF
D: .; size: once; V: TRBV25-1; J: TRBJ1-2; DNA: TGTGCCAGCCCTAGGCGGACGGATGGCTACACCTTC; CDR3: CASPRRTDGYTF
D: TRBD2; size: once; V: TRBV9; J: TRBJ2-5; DNA: TGTGCCAGCAGCGTATATCCGGGGACTAGCGGGAACCCAGAGACCCAGTACTTC; CDR3: CASSVYPGTSGNPETQYF
D: TRBD1; size: .; V: TRBV6-5; J: TRBJ1-4; DNA: TGTGCCATCAGTTACGGGACAGCTAATGAAAAACTGTTTTTT; CDR3: CAISYGTANEKLFF
D: .; size: .; V: TRBV2; J: TRBJ1-1; DNA: .; CDR3: CASILGESSEAFF
D: TRBD1; size: .; V: TRBV4-3; J: TRBJ2-7; DNA: TGCGCCAGCAGCCAAGATCCGGACAGGTATTCCTACGAGCAGTACTTC; CDR3: CASSQDPDRYSYEQYF
D: .; size: .; V: TRBV15; J: TRBJ1-5; DNA: TGTGCCACCAGCAGAACGGAGACCCAGCATTTT; CDR3: CATSRTETQHF
D: .; size: many; V: TRBV19; J: TRBJ1-2; DNA: TGTGCCAGTACTAGGGCCAGATCATCCAACTATGGCTACACCTTC; CDR3: CASTRARSSNYGYTF
D: TRBD1; size: .; V: TRBV6-5; J: TRBJ2-2; DNA: TGTGCCAGCAATCTAGGACAGGCCGGGGAGCTGCTTTTT; CDR3: CASNLGQAGELLF
D: .; size: .; V: TRBV11-2; J: TRBJ1-2; DNA: TGTGCCAGCAGTTACCTCCGGGACATAGTCCTGCAGAACTATGGCTACACCTTC; CDR3: CASSYLRDIVLQNYGYTF
D: TRBD1; size: .; V: TRBV6-5; J: TRBJ1-6; DNA: TGTGCCAGCAGAATACAGGGGATGGATTCACCCCTCCACTTT; CDR3: CASRIQGMDSPLHF
D: .; size: .; V: TRBV5-1; J: TRBJ1-1; DNA: TGCGCTAGCGGCTTTGCGGTTGCGGGCACTGAAGCTTTCTTT; CDR3: CASGFAVAGTEAFF